This T cell receptor (beta chain) was captured by sequencing in a study of T cell clonality in common variable immunodeficiency. Study results and limitations: TCRbeta clonality was increased in CVID versus healthy controls. Fewer deletions and N-nucleotide insertions were reportedly seen in common variable immunodeficiency TCR beta sequences. Links between repertoire features and CVID complications were heterogeneity-limited.

Measured with immunoSEQ multiplex PCR; TCRdb has only the in-frame clones, and not every one. The repertoire has 45,000 to 60,000 clones, none seen only once; the ten largest take 5% to 6.5%. This clone occurred many times. Its specificity is unknown. The missing CDR3 end, 3 residues past where the read stops, is filled in from the germline J gene. V was cut by 5 bases and J by 1 base, with 9 bases left in between. Germline V gene data show CDR1 as SGHVS and CDR2 as FNYEAQ. The CDR3 runs 13 residues. Sequencing used peripheral blood mononuclear cells. The receptor was isolated from a person aged 18 to 70 in good health. The chain combines TRBV7-6 with TRBJ2-7; D is uncertain. CDR3 DNA, as far as it was read: TGTGCCAGCAGCCCCAGTACATCCTACGAG. Translating it yields CASSPSTSYE. The whole CDR3 sequence is CASSPSTSYEQYF.